Each of the 25 T cell receptor beta chains below was sequenced from the same sample in a study of T cell responses to AZD1222 COVID-19 vaccine. The protocol was immunoSEQ multiplex PCR, while the TCRdb copy is restricted to in-frame clones and leaves out a portion. This sample has 95,000 to 100,000 clones, with over 75% found just once. The source was peripheral blood, collected on day 0 of AZD1222 vaccination. The receptors shown here come from an adult in good health.

V usage is TRBV14 and J usage is TRBJ1-2, with D possibly TRBD1 on 6 matching bases. V lost 0 bases to trimming and J lost 0 bases, with 17 bases between them. The CDR3 is made up of 18 amino acids. Germline CDR1 reads SGHDN; CDR2 reads FVKESK. In DNA, the CDR3 is TGTGCCAGCAGCCAAGAAACGATAGAGGGGGGTTCTAACTATGGCTACACCTTC. This codes for CASSQETIEGGSNYGYTF.

DNA for the CDR3: TGTGCCAGTTGTAGACAGGCCTCTAACTATGGCTACACCTTC. Protein: CASCRQASNYGYTF. This chain joins TRBV6-5 and TRBJ1-2; maybe TRBD1 (6 bases). V was shortened by 9 bases and J by 0 bases, with 14 bases between the two germline ends. This CDR3 region has 14 residues. Germline-derived CDR1 and CDR2 are MNHEY and SVGAGI.

The chain has TRBV5-1 and TRBJ1-6; 8 bases align to TRBD1. This CDR3 has 15 amino acids. The ends lost 3 bases at V and 9 bases at J; junction bases unmatched: 8. Germline-derived CDR1 and CDR2 are SGHRS and YFSETQ. The CDR3 nucleotides read TGCGCCAGCAGCTATCAGACAGGGGAGAGTTCACCCCTCCACTTT. As protein: CASSYQTGESSPLHF.

The chain combines TRBV18 with TRBJ1-1; D remains unclear. The CDR3 contains 13 residues. The ends were cut back, 4 bases at V and 2 bases at J, with 8 bases in the middle. CDR1 and CDR2 (germline): KGHSH, LQKENI. The CDR3 sequence: CASSQGKNTEAFF. CDR3 nucleotides: TGTGCCAGCTCACAGGGTAAAAACACTGAAGCTTTCTTT.

The chain is built from TRBV28 and TRBJ2-3; D is possibly TRBD1 (6 bases). The CDR3 runs to 17 residues. Germline V CDR1 and CDR2: MDHEN, SYDVKM. Trimming removed 5 bases from V and 0 bases from J, with 18 bases in between. The CDR3 sequence is CASSPSPGAVSTDTQYF. CDR3 DNA: TGTGCCAGCAGTCCATCACCAGGGGCAGTTAGCACAGATACGCAGTATTTT.

The chain recombines TRBV10-3 with TRBJ2-7; 8 bases agree with TRBD2. CDR1 and CDR2 from the germline V gene are ENHRY and SYGVKD. The V and J ends lost 3 bases and 4 bases, in that order; junction bases with no gene match: 8. The CDR3 extends over 15 amino acids. CDR3 DNA sequence: TGTGCCATCAGTGAACGACTTGCGGGAGGTTACGAGCAGTACTTC. Its translation is CAISERLAGGYEQYF.

V is TRBV28 and J is TRBJ1-1; D uncertain. The CDR3 covers 14 residues. Trimming shortened V by 5 bases and J by 5 bases, and 15 bases separated the two germline ends. The germline gives CDR1 MDHEN, CDR2 SYDVKM. The CDR3 DNA reads as TGTGCCAGCAGTCCCCGTTATAGGTGGACTGAAGCTTTCTTT. Translation gives CASSPRYRWTEAFF.

The V and J genes are TRBV7-8 and TRBJ1-4; D unclear. The CDR3 consists of 13 residues. The V end lost 2 bases, the J end lost 5 bases, and 6 bases lay between the germline ends. The germline V gene has CDR1 SGHVS and CDR2 FQNEAQ. The CDR3 loop reads CASSLRENEKLFF. CDR3 nucleotide sequence: TGTGCCAGCAGCTTAAGGGAAAATGAAAAACTGTTTTTT. Together with reference TRBV7-8 and TRBJ1-4, the CDR3 gives the full variable domain: GAGVSQSPRYKVAKRGQDVALRCDPISGHVSLFWYQQALGQGPEFLTYFQNEAQLDKSGLPSDRFFAERPEGSVSTLKIQRTQQEDSAVYLCASSLRENEKLFFGSGTQLSVL.

The chain carries TRBV11-2 and TRBJ1-1; the match to TRBD1 covers 7 bases. CDR3 size: 15 residues. The ends lost 5 bases at V and 10 bases at J; junction bases unmatched: 16. Germline V gives CDR1 SGHAT, CDR2 FQNNGV. The CDR3 nucleotides are TGTGCCAGCAGCGCCCGGACAGGCCTCCATCCCGCAGCTTTCTTT. Encoded protein: CASSARTGLHPAAFF.

J is TRBJ2-3 and V is TRBV24-1, with 14 bases fitting TRBD2. The germline V gene encodes CDR1 KGHDR and CDR2 SFDVKD. The trim removed 4 bases at V and 4 bases at J, leaving 6 bases unmatched. The CDR3 is 17 residues long. Here the CDR3 DNA reads TGTGCCACCAGTGACCCCCTGGGACTAGCGGGGGCAGATACGCAGTATTTT. As protein: CATSDPLGLAGADTQYF.

The chain carries TRBV11-2 and TRBJ1-1; D not certain. This CDR3 contains 13 residues. CDR1 SGHAT and CDR2 FQNNGV come from the germline V gene. V was trimmed by 5 bases and J by 0 bases, leaving 7 bases between them. This chain's CDR3 is CASSLSLNTEAFF. The CDR3 DNA reads TGTGCCAGCAGCCTCAGCCTGAACACTGAAGCTTTCTTT.

This rearrangement joins TRBV28 to TRBJ2-7; D not resolved. CDR1 is MDHEN and CDR2 is SYDVKM in the germline V gene. The CDR3 has 11 residues. Trimming shortened V by 8 bases and J by 3 bases, and 8 bases separated the two germline ends. The CDR3 loop is CASGSFYEQYF. In DNA form, the CDR3 reads TGTGCCAGCGGCAGCTTCTACGAGCAGTACTTC.

This rearrangement joins TRBV28 to TRBJ1-2, with 8 nucleotides matching TRBD1. CDR3 length: 13 amino acids. The V gene end was trimmed by 9 bases and the J gene end by 3 bases; junction bases not matched to a gene: 6. CDR1 is MDHEN and CDR2 is SYDVKM in the germline V gene. The CDR3 nucleotides are TGTGCCAGTTATCAGGGGGCCTACTATGGCTACACCTTC. Amino acids: CASYQGAYYGYTF.

The V and J genes are TRBV14 and TRBJ1-1; TRBD1 matches at 7 bases. The ends lost 4 bases at V and 4 bases at J; junction bases unmatched: 9. Germline CDR1 reads SGHDN; CDR2 reads FVKESK. There are 15 residues in the CDR3. The CDR3 region has the DNA TGTGCCAGCAGCCGCGACAGGGAGCTGGGCACTGAAGCTTTCTTT. As protein: CASSRDRELGTEAFF. The entire variable domain, with the rest obtained from reference TRBV14 and TRBJ1-1, is as follows: EAGVTQFPSHSVIEKGQTVTLRCDPISGHDNLYWYRRVMGKEIKFLLHFVKESKQDESGMPNNRFLAERTGGTYSTLKVQPAELEDSGVYFCASSRDRELGTEAFFGQGTRLTVV.

The DNA for the CDR3 is TGCGCCAGCAGCCACCAACCCGGGACTAGCGGGTACAATGAGCAGTTCTTC. Protein sequence: CASSHQPGTSGYNEQFF. The chain recombines TRBV4-1 with TRBJ2-1, with 12 bases matching TRBD2. The CDR3 covers 17 residues. Germline V gene data show CDR1 as MGHRA and CDR2 as YSYEKL. J gave up 4 bases and V 3 bases, and 7 bases lay outside the gene matches.

This chain links TRBV2 with TRBJ2-1, with 11 positions matching TRBD1. V was pared by 3 bases and J by 3 bases, with 1 base of the junction left unmatched. Germline V gene lookup returns CDR1 SNHLY and CDR2 FYNNEI. This CDR3 is 15 amino acids long. The CDR3 DNA is TGTGCCAGCAGTGAGGGACAGGGGGACTACAATGAGCAGTTCTTC. This codes for CASSEGQGDYNEQFF.

This rearrangement joins TRBV27 to TRBJ2-6; maybe TRBD2 (5 bases). With 6 bases removed from V and 1 base from J, the gap between germline ends came to 13 bases. Germline V gene lookup returns CDR1 MNHEY and CDR2 SMNVEV (reference sequence). This CDR3 comprises 16 residues. DNA for the CDR3: TGTGCCAGCAGCTTGGTCGGGGTTTCTGGGGCCAACGTCCTGACTTTC. Translating it yields CASSLVGVSGANVLTF.

The chain employs TRBV2 and TRBJ2-1; 7 bases align to TRBD1. The CDR3 extends over 14 amino acids. Per germline, CDR1 SNHLY and CDR2 FYNNEI. The V and J ends lost 4 bases and 7 bases, in that order; junction bases with no gene match: 7. For the CDR3, the DNA is TGTGCCAGCAGTGCAACACAGGGGAGTAATGAGCAGTTCTTC. Its protein is CASSATQGSNEQFF. Full variable domain (missing parts from reference TRBV2 and TRBJ2-1): EPEVTQTPSHQVTQMGQEVILRCVPISNHLYFYWYRQILGQKVEFLVSFYNNEISEKSEIFDDQFSVERPDGSNFTLKIRSTKLEDSAMYFCASSATQGSNEQFFGPGTRLTVL.

The chain combines TRBV13 with TRBJ1-1; no clear D gene. Germline V gene lookup returns CDR1 PRHDT and CDR2 FYEKMQ (reference sequence). Trimming removed 7 bases from V and 5 bases from J, with 11 bases in between. The CDR3 consists of 12 residues. The DNA of the CDR3 is TGTGCCAGCAATTCCGGCAAGACTGAAGCTTTCTTT. Encoded protein: CASNSGKTEAFF.

V is TRBV15 and J is TRBJ2-7, with TRBD2 identical over 7 bases. The CDR3 spans 14 residues. The germline gives CDR1 LNHNV, CDR2 YYDKDF (reference sequence). V lost 6 bases and J lost 3; bases outside the gene matches: 8. This CDR3 is CATRQRGDDYEQYF. The CDR3 nucleotides are TGTGCCACCAGACAGCGGGGTGATGACTACGAGCAGTACTTC.

This clone was detected once. The chain links TRBV6-4 to TRBJ1-1; unclear D gene. Germline CDR1 is MRHNA and CDR2 is SNTAGT. The V end was cut by 7 bases, the J end by 4 bases, with 16 bases between. The CDR3 contains 14 residues. The CDR3 sequence is CASKKEGEGTEAFF. The CDR3 DNA follows: TGTGCCAGCAAAAAGGAGGGAGAGGGCACTGAAGCTTTCTTT.

This sequence joins TRBV27 and TRBJ1-1; D ambiguous. CDR1 MNHEY and CDR2 SMNVEV come from the germline V gene (reference sequence). The ends were cut back, 2 bases at V and 5 bases at J, with 12 bases in the middle. The CDR3 runs to 14 residues. The CDR3 DNA reads TGTGCCAGCAGTTTAGTACCTTCGGGAACTGAAGCTTTCTTT. Translation gives CASSLVPSGTEAFF.

This chain connects TRBV12-3 or TRBV12-4 to TRBJ1-1, with 7 bases fitting TRBD1. The CDR3 length is 13 residues. The ends lost 2 bases at V and 5 bases at J; junction bases unmatched: 2. The CDR3, as DNA: TGTGCCAGCAGTTTAATACAGGGGACTGAAGCTTTCTTT. It specifies CASSLIQGTEAFF.

The chain combines TRBV6-2 or TRBV6-3 with TRBJ2-2; D perhaps matches TRBD2 (5 bases). The germline V gene encodes CDR1 MNHEY and CDR2 SVGEGT. V was clipped by 0 bases and J by 0 bases, with 11 bases between them. The CDR3 loop spans 17 amino acids. The CDR3 reads CASSYSLDLANTGELFF. CDR3 nucleotide sequence: TGTGCCAGCAGTTACTCGTTGGACTTAGCGAACACCGGGGAGCTGTTTTTT.

This chain uses TRBV12-5 with TRBJ1-1, with 7 bases fitting TRBD1. V was clipped by 4 bases and J by 4 bases; unmatched bases: 9. The CDR3 has 15 residues. Germline V gives CDR1 LGHNT, CDR2 FRNRAP. The CDR3 DNA sequence: TGTGCTAGTGGTTCGACCATAGGGGGCGTCACTGAAGCTTTCTTT. It yields the protein CASGSTIGGVTEAFF.